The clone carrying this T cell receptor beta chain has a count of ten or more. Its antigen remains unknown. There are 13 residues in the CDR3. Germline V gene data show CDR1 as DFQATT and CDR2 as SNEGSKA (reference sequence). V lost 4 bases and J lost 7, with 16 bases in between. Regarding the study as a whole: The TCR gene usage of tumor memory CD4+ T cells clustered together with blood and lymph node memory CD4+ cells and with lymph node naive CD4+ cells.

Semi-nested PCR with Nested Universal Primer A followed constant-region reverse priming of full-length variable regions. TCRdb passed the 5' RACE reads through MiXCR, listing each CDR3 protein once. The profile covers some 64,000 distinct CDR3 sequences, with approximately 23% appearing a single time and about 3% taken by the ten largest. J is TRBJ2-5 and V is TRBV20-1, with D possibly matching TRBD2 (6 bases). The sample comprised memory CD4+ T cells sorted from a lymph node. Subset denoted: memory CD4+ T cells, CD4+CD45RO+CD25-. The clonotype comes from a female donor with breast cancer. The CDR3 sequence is CSATRTPEGTQYF. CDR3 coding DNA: TGCAGTGCTACCAGGACGCCGGAGGGGACCCAGTACTTC.